Listed below are T cell receptor beta chains from one sample, sequenced in a study of blood T cell repertoires in COVID-19. Clones were read by immunoSEQ multiplex PCR, and TCRdb kept only the in-frame ones, dropping some. The sample lists over 110,000 clones, approximately 87% occurring once. The sequencing input was PBMCs or T cells enriched from blood (not recorded which). The receptors shown here come from a man aged 50 to 60 in a cohort exposed to, infected with or recovered from COVID-19 (not recorded which). The CDR3 runs from the conserved cysteine through the conserved F or W. Rows give clone size only sometimes, using once, few, many, or a class for an expanded clone.

>NA|TRBV15|TRBJ2-1
CATSRGPATSGSWQFF
>many|TRBV3-1/TRBV3-2|TRBJ2-3
CASSPGLDTQYF
>NA|TRBV12-3/TRBV12-4|TRBJ1-6
CASSLENSPLHF
>NA|TRBV15|TRBJ1-6
CATSRELRSSYNSPLHF
>NA|TRBV21-1|TRBJ2-5
CASSKGRGGETQYF
>NA|TRBV7-9|TRBJ2-5
CASSSGQPPATQYF
>NA|TRBV6-5|TRBJ1-1
CASTRTENTEAFF
>NA|TRBV7-9|TRBJ2-3
CASSSVTGEDTQYF
>NA|TRBV27|TRBJ2-5
CASSLWGQAQETQYF
>NA|TRBV5-1|TRBJ2-7
CASSPGTRVYEQYF
>NA|TRBV7-6|TRBJ2-7
CASSYSGNYYEQYF
>once|TRBV6-2/TRBV6-3|TRBJ2-2
CASSSRTSGGTGELFF
>once|TRBV19|TRBJ2-7
CASSSGGLALSSYEQYF
>NA|TRBV5-1|TRBJ1-4
CASSLGRGFGEKLFF
>few|TRBV29-1|TRBJ2-2
CSVEGQGRNTGELFF
>NA|TRBV7-9|TRBJ2-1
CASSLGQAGWSSYNEQFF
>NA|TRBV11-2|TRBJ2-7
CASSLGTGQYEQYF
>NA|TRBV19|TRBJ1-1
CASSSGAAEAFF
>NA|TRBV5-1|TRBJ2-3
CASSGVGSDTQYF
>NA|TRBV18|TRBJ2-3
CASSPLSSTSTDTQYF